The clone carrying this T cell receptor (beta chain) occurred many times. The target antigen is unknown. The data derive from a study of T-cell memory formation after mild COVID-19. Study-level results: The study found balanced CD4/CD8 in clones contracting day 15 to 85 and a CD4+ lean in later expanders. CD4+ contracting clones lay mainly in CM and EM, CD8+ ones in EMRA. Second-wave clones reaching peak frequency on day 37 lacked confirmed SARS-CoV-2 specificity.

After removal of 0 bases from V and 7 bases from J, the junction contained 9 bases not matched to a gene. Germline values: CDR1 SGHRS, CDR2 YFSETQ. The CDR3 covers 16 residues. TCRdb itself ran the 5' RACE reads through MiXCR, one entry per CDR3 protein. This sample has some 330,000 distinct CDR3 sequences; around a fifth occur once, and the top ten carry around 13%. The rearrangement joins TRBV5-1 to TRBJ1-1, with 10 bases identical to TRBD1. The receptor was isolated from an adult woman who had mild COVID-19 (a few samples of this study predate the infection). Cell type and time point are not known. Sample: PBMCs or a T cell subset sorted from them (not recorded which). Here the CDR3 reads CASSLGGTGVDLEAFF. The CDR3 nucleotides read TGCGCCAGCAGCTTGGGGGGGACAGGGGTCGATCTTGAAGCTTTCTTT.